This T cell receptor (beta chain) came from a study of T cell responses to AZD1222 COVID-19 vaccine. General study findings and limits: Two AZD1222 administrations were followed by greater Spike-specific TCR breadth and depth.

On this clone itself: As yet, its antigen is unknown.

Sequencing was performed with immunoSEQ multiplex PCR; in TCRdb, only in-frame clones are kept and a portion is missing. Of 90,000 to 150,000 clones listed, around 85% are singletons. V lost 8 bases, J lost 6 bases, and 8 bases stayed unmatched. The CDR3 contains 15 residues. The germline CDR1 and CDR2 sequences are LNHDA and SQIVND (reference sequence). The chain couples TRBV19 to TRBJ2-2; TRBD1 matches at 11 bases. This sequence was found in an adult in good health. The sequencing used peripheral blood, collected on day 0 of AZD1222 vaccination. This CDR3 reads CASGRTGGAAGELFF. The CDR3 DNA reads as TGTGCCAGTGGTAGGACAGGGGGCGCCGCCGGGGAGCTGTTTTTT.